This is a list of T cell receptor beta chains from one sample in a study of Graves' ophthalmopathy and Graves' hyperthyroidism. TCRdb reanalysed the multiplex PCR reads using MiXCR and keeps one entry per CDR3 protein. The sample holds about 620,000 distinct CDR3 sequences, about a fifth seen once. The sequencing sample was made of peripheral blood. All receptors derive from a woman under 30 with stable Graves' hyperthyroidism. Some clones in this sample may be carry-over from other donors' samples. Both conserved end residues are part of each CDR3. Each record gives: D gene, V gene, clone size, J gene, CDR3 protein, CDR3 DNA. D genes are given only for firm matches. Size values are once, few and many counts, or a class for expanded clones, and some rows have none.

>TRBD1|TRBV5-1|many|TRBJ2-7
CASRGQDYEQYF
TGCGCCAGCAGGGGACAGGACTACGAGCAGTACTTC
>TRBD1|TRBV5-1|few|TRBJ1-1
CASRSGQEFTEAFF
TGCGCCAGCAGGTCGGGACAGGAGTTTACTGAAGCTTTCTTT
>TRBD2|TRBV3-1|-|TRBJ2-2
CASSQVGGLAGLKTGELFF
TGTGCCAGCAGCCAAGTGGGAGGACTAGCGGGATTAAAGACCGGGGAGCTGTTTTTT
>-|TRBV12-3/TRBV12-4|few|TRBJ2-5
CASSLGVLDGETQYF
TGTGCCAGCAGTTTAGGGGTCTTAGATGGTGAGACCCAGTACTTC
>-|TRBV18|-|TRBJ2-5
CASSPGIGREETQYF
TGTGCCAGCTCACCAGGGATAGGCAGGGAAGAGACCCAGTACTTC
>-|TRBV3-1|many|TRBJ1-1
CASSRGAEAFF
TGTGCCAGCAGCAGGGGTGCTGAAGCTTTCTTT
>-|TRBV6-1|many|TRBJ1-6
CASSPTAGGTIPLLSTLHF
TGTGCCAGCAGCCCCACCGCGGGGGGAACCATTCCTCTTCTAAGCACCCTCCACTTT
>TRBD1|TRBV14|many|TRBJ1-3
CASSQGQGAGNTIYF
TGTGCCAGCAGCCAAGGACAGGGGGCTGGAAACACCATATATTTT
>TRBD1|TRBV4-1|many|TRBJ2-5
CASSQEYRTGTETQYF
TGCGCCAGCAGCCAGGAATATCGGACAGGAACAGAGACCCAGTACTTC
>-|TRBV7-9|many|TRBJ2-5
CASSLSWQETQYF
TGTGCCAGCAGCTTATCCTGGCAGGAGACCCAGTACTTC
>-|TRBV27|many|TRBJ2-7
CASSLLGRKYEQYF
TGTGCCAGCAGTTTATTGGGTAGGAAGTACGAGCAGTACTTC
>TRBD1|TRBV7-3|many|TRBJ1-2
CASSPGGTGRDYGYTF
TGTGCCAGCAGCCCCGGAGGGACAGGGAGGGACTATGGCTACACCTTC
>-|TRBV20-1|many|TRBJ1-5
CSARDVGNQPQHF
TGCAGTGCTAGGGACGTTGGCAATCAGCCCCAGCATTTT
>-|TRBV20-1|many|TRBJ1-5
CSAIKGPDQPQHF
TGCAGTGCTATAAAGGGGCCCGATCAGCCCCAGCATTTT
>TRBD1|TRBV12-3/TRBV12-4|many|TRBJ1-5
CASSTTGSYNQPQHF
TGTGCCAGCAGTACGACAGGGAGTTATAATCAGCCCCAGCATTTT
>-|TRBV27|many|TRBJ2-5
CASSLSWDRKETQYF
TGTGCCAGCAGTTTATCCTGGGACCGAAAAGAGACCCAGTACTTC
>-|TRBV7-6|-|TRBJ2-5
CASSRDRRETQYF
TGTGCCAGCAGCCGGGACCGAAGAGAGACCCAGTACTTC
>-|TRBV28|once|TRBJ2-5
CASSFGATETQYF
TGTGCCAGCAGCTTCGGTGCCACGGAGACCCAGTACTTC
>TRBD1|TRBV27|few|TRBJ2-2
CASSGTDNTGELFF
TGTGCCAGCAGTGGGACAGACAACACCGGGGAGCTGTTTTTT
>-|TRBV6-2/TRBV6-3|many|TRBJ2-7
CASSRVGGTSYEQYF
TGTGCCAGCAGTCGGGTCGGGGGTACAAGTTACGAGCAGTACTTC
>-|TRBV11-2|-|TRBJ2-2
CASSLRTDSTGELFF
TGTGCCAGCAGCTTACGGACAGACTCCACCGGGGAGCTGTTTTTT
>-|TRBV20-1|-|TRBJ1-2
CSARGNRRGNYGYTF
TGCAGTGCTAGAGGGAATCGGCGGGGGAACTATGGCTACACCTTC
>-|TRBV11-1|-|TRBJ2-7
CASSLAKGGKQYF
TGTGCCAGCAGCTTAGCGAAGGGCGGCAAGCAGTACTTC
>-|TRBV30|-|TRBJ2-7
CATHRDSLYEQYF
TGTGCCACCCACCGGGACTCACTCTACGAGCAGTACTTC
>TRBD1|TRBV12-3/TRBV12-4|-|TRBJ1-1
CASSTQGAGEAFF
TGTGCCAGCAGTACTCAGGGGGCGGGTGAAGCTTTCTTT
>-|TRBV19|many|TRBJ2-5
CASSNWETQYF
TGTGCCAGTAGTAACTGGGAGACCCAGTACTTC
>TRBD1|TRBV7-3|many|TRBJ2-2
CASSWDRDTGELFF
TGTGCCAGCAGCTGGGACAGGGACACCGGGGAGCTGTTTTTT
>-|TRBV11-1|-|TRBJ1-5
CASSLDGPGREQPQHF
TGTGCCAGCAGCTTAGATGGCCCAGGGCGCGAACAGCCCCAGCATTTT
>-|TRBV27|-|TRBJ2-7
CASSPRYVTPLNVEQYF
TGTGCCAGCAGTCCGCGATACGTCACCCCTCTGAATGTCGAGCAGTACTTC
>-|TRBV6-2/TRBV6-3|many|TRBJ2-7
CASSYDAGTNEQYF
TGTGCCAGCAGTTACGATGCAGGGACCAACGAGCAGTACTTC
>-|TRBV24-1|-|TRBJ2-5
CATSDHRQEEAQYF
TGTGCCACCAGTGACCATAGACAGGAAGAGGCCCAGTACTTC
>TRBD1|TRBV11-1|many|TRBJ1-5
CASSSWTGPGNQPQHF
TGTGCCAGCAGCTCTTGGACAGGGCCTGGCAATCAGCCCCAGCATTTT
>-|TRBV12-3/TRBV12-4|many|TRBJ1-1
CASSSSVTLNTEAFF
TGTGCCAGCAGTTCGTCCGTGACCTTGAACACTGAAGCTTTCTTT
>-|TRBV28|many|TRBJ1-6
CASSLGPANSPLHF
TGTGCCAGCAGTTTAGGGCCCGCCAACTCACCCCTCCACTTT
>-|TRBV12-3/TRBV12-4|-|TRBJ1-5
CASGRENSNQPQHF
TGTGCCAGCGGGCGGGAGAATAGCAATCAGCCCCAGCATTTT